This passage covers 32 T cell receptor beta chains from one sample sequenced in a study of shared clonotypes between healthy human individuals. TCRdb keeps only in-frame clones here, not all; method: immunoSEQ multiplex PCR. The sample yields approximately 1,500,000 clones, 96% seen once. The sequenced sample consisted of naive CD4+ T cells sorted from blood. Subset of the sample: CD45RA+ positively selected. These receptors came from a man aged 25 to 45 in good health.

This clone showed up just once. The chain couples TRBV6-1 to TRBJ2-1; TRBD1 is a possible D gene (6 bases). CDR1 and CDR2 from the germline V gene are MNHNS and SASEGT. The CDR3 has 13 amino acids. V gave up 3 bases and J gave up 12 bases, with 15 bases separating them. Here the CDR3 reads CASSETRGFGQFF. The CDR3 coding sequence is TGTGCCAGCAGTGAGACAAGGGGGTTCGGGCAGTTCTTC.

The CDR3 coding sequence is TGCGCCAGCAGCCGACCGGGACAGGGGGCGAATGAGCAGTTCTTC. Residues: CASSRPGQGANEQFF. This chain links TRBV4-1 with TRBJ2-1; 12 bases align to TRBD1. Germline loops: CDR1 MGHRA, CDR2 YSYEKL. V shed 4 bases, J shed 7 bases, and the junction held 5 bases outside the gene matches. The CDR3 length is 15 residues.

The V and J genes are TRBV18 and TRBJ2-7, with D hard to call. V lost 2 bases to trimming and J lost 6 bases, with 20 bases between them. The CDR3 loop spans 16 amino acids. Germline V gene data show CDR1 as KGHSH and CDR2 as LQKENI. This chain's CDR3 is CASSPGQGPHRPEQYF. In DNA form, the CDR3 reads TGTGCCAGCTCACCAGGGCAAGGGCCCCACAGACCCGAGCAGTACTTC. The full variable domain, in which reference TRBV18 and TRBJ2-7 provide the parts outside the CDR3, is NAGVMQNPRHLVRRRGQEARLRCSPMKGHSHVYWYRQLPEEGLKFMVYLQKENIIDESGMPKERFSAEFPKEGPSILRIQQVVRGDSAAYFCASSPGQGPHRPEQYFGPGTRLTVT.

The rearrangement joins TRBV2 to TRBJ2-7; 7 nucleotides match TRBD1. Trimming removed 6 bases from V and 1 base from J; junction bases left unmatched: 9. Germline V gives CDR1 SNHLY, CDR2 FYNNEI. This CDR3 region has 15 residues. The CDR3 nucleotides read TGTGCCAGCAGCGAACAAGCGACAGGGTCCTACGAGCAGTACTTC. It translates to CASSEQATGSYEQYF.

This clone was detected only once. The rearrangement uses TRBV11-1 and TRBJ2-7; TRBD1 is a possible D gene (5 bases). The V gene lost 11 bases and the J gene lost 0 bases, with 17 bases spanning the gap. Germline CDR1 reads SGHAT; CDR2 reads FQDESV (reference sequence). This CDR3 region has 14 residues. CDR3 nucleotide sequence: TGTGCCGTAATAAGGGGCCTGGGCTCCTACGAGCAGTACTTC. Amino acids: CAVIRGLGSYEQYF. Full variable domain (outside the CDR3, taken from reference TRBV11-1 and TRBJ2-7): EAEVAQSPRYKITEKSQAVAFWCDPISGHATLYWYRQILGQGPELLVQFQDESVVDDSQLPKDRFSAERLKGVDSTLKIQPAELGDSAMYLCAVIRGLGSYEQYFGPGTRLTVT.

The CDR3 protein is CASSPRDILYNEQFF. In DNA, the CDR3 is TGCGCCAGCAGCCCCAGGGACATTCTCTACAATGAGCAGTTCTTC. The chain combines TRBV5-1 with TRBJ2-1, with a tentative D call TRBD1 (6 bases). This CDR3 spans 15 amino acids. V lost 4 bases to trimming and J lost 3 bases, with 14 bases between them. Germline V lookup: CDR1 SGHRS, CDR2 YFSETQ.

This sequence joins TRBV4-1 and TRBJ2-1; 7 bases map to TRBD2. The junction had 6 bases not matched to a gene; V was cut back by 0 bases and J by 4 bases. The CDR3 sequence is 16 residues long. Germline V CDR1 and CDR2: MGHRA, YSYEKL. The CDR3 here is CASSQDHGLGYNEQFF. For the CDR3, the DNA is TGCGCCAGCAGCCAAGATCATGGACTAGGGTACAATGAGCAGTTCTTC.

This sequence joins TRBV21-1 and TRBJ2-5. TRBV21-1 is recorded as a pseudogene. The CDR3 has 14 residues. CDR3 protein: CASSAPREQETQYF. The CDR3 nucleotides read TGTGCCAGCAGCGCCCCCAGAGAACAAGAGACCCAGTACTTC.

The rearrangement joins TRBV28 to TRBJ1-2; 8 bases agree with TRBD1. Trimming cost V 2 bases and J 3 bases; bases outside gene matches: 2. The CDR3 covers 14 residues. Germline V gene lookup returns CDR1 MDHEN and CDR2 SYDVKM. The CDR3, as DNA: TGTGCCAGCAGTTTACCACAGGGGGACTATGGCTACACCTTC. Residues: CASSLPQGDYGYTF.

The count of this clone is one. The sample has other DNA sequences that encode this CDR3 too. This rearrangement joins TRBV5-1 to TRBJ2-7; the D is unclear. CDR3 length: 13 amino acids. Germline V gene sequence: CDR1 SGHRS, CDR2 YFSETQ. V lost 0 bases and J 2 bases, leaving 6 bases between the germline ends. CDR3 sequence: CASSLVLAYEQYF. Written as DNA, the CDR3 is TGCGCCAGCAGCTTGGTATTAGCCTACGAGCAGTACTTC.

The chain employs TRBV5-1 and TRBJ2-1; possible D gene TRBD2, 5 bases. V was pared by 6 bases and J by 0 bases, with 10 bases between. The CDR3 is made up of 14 amino acids. Germline CDR1 reads SGHRS; CDR2 reads YFSETQ. CDR3 in DNA: TGCGCCAGCACCCCGGGGAGCTCCTACAATGAGCAGTTCTTC. This encodes CASTPGSSYNEQFF.

The chain joins TRBV5-1 to TRBJ1-4; 9 positions match TRBD1. After removal of 4 bases from V and 5 bases from J, the junction contained 6 bases not matched to a gene. Germline CDR1 reads SGHRS; CDR2 reads YFSETQ. There are 15 residues in the CDR3. The CDR3 spells CASSVMGQGNEKLFF. The DNA of the CDR3 is TGCGCCAGCAGCGTGATGGGACAGGGAAATGAAAAACTGTTTTTT.

Only one count was recorded for this clone. This chain connects TRBV4-3 to TRBJ2-3, with 7 bases identical to TRBD2. Unmatched junction bases numbered 7, after V lost 1 base and J lost 0 bases. Germline CDR1 is LGHNA and CDR2 is YSLEER. The CDR3 sequence is 17 residues long. Written as DNA, the CDR3 is TGCGCCAGCAGCCAAGGTGGCGGGAGAACTAGCACAGATACGCAGTATTTT. It encodes CASSQGGGRTSTDTQYF.

The rearrangement uses TRBV6-4 and TRBJ2-1, with D maybe TRBD2 (6 bases). Germline V CDR1 and CDR2: MRHNA, SNTAGT. This CDR3 has 15 residues. V was pared by 0 bases and J by 3 bases, with 9 bases between. CDR3 sequence reads: CASSDSAGRYNEQFF. CDR3 bases: TGTGCCAGCAGTGACTCGGCGGGACGCTACAATGAGCAGTTCTTC.

The chain joins TRBV5-8 to TRBJ2-3, with D possibly TRBD1 on 6 matching bases. Germline CDR1 is SGHTS and CDR2 is YDEGEE. The CDR3 has 17 amino acids. The germline V and J ends were trimmed by 4 bases and 1 base, with 19 bases remaining between them. The CDR3 sequence is CASSVSGTRKGTDTQYF. In DNA form, the CDR3 reads TGTGCCAGCAGCGTATCCGGGACAAGGAAAGGCACAGATACGCAGTATTTT.

The chain combines TRBV28 with TRBJ2-1; D not certain. This CDR3 comprises 13 residues. The germline gives CDR1 MDHEN, CDR2 SYDVKM. Trimming cost V 5 bases and J 10 bases, with 15 bases left between them. The CDR3 loop reads CASSQSNWREQFF. The CDR3 DNA follows: TGTGCCAGCAGTCAGAGCAACTGGAGAGAGCAGTTCTTC.

This clone was detected only once. The V call is TRBV15, the J call TRBJ2-4; TRBD1 aligns across 10 bases. The CDR3 is made up of 19 amino acids. The J segment lost 5 bases and the V segment lost 4 bases, leaving 17 bases of the junction unmatched. CDR1 is LNHNV and CDR2 is YYDKDF in the germline V gene (reference sequence). CDR3 sequence: CATSIRPWRQGARENIQYF. The CDR3 DNA sequence: TGTGCCACCAGCATCCGCCCGTGGAGACAGGGGGCGCGAGAAAACATTCAGTACTTC.

The chain has TRBV5-1 and TRBJ1-2; tentatively, D is TRBD1 (5 bases). The CDR3 spans 14 residues. V lost 0 bases and J 8 bases, leaving 14 bases between the germline ends. Germline CDR1 reads SGHRS; CDR2 reads YFSETQ. CDR3 DNA sequence: TGCGCCAGCAGCTTGGTTGCCGGGGCAGAGGGCTACACCTTC. Amino acids: CASSLVAGAEGYTF.

This rearrangement joins TRBV7-8 to TRBJ2-2; 9 nucleotides align to TRBD2. The CDR3 is made up of 16 amino acids. V gave up 2 bases and J gave up 6 bases; unmatched junction bases: 7. From germline, CDR1 is SGHVS and CDR2 FQNEAQ. The CDR3 region is CASSLLLGLAAGELFF. The CDR3 nucleotides are TGTGCCAGCAGCTTATTGTTGGGACTAGCAGCCGGGGAGCTGTTTTTT. Full variable domain (outside the CDR3, taken from reference TRBV7-8 and TRBJ2-2): GAGVSQSPRYKVAKRGQDVALRCDPISGHVSLFWYQQALGQGPEFLTYFQNEAQLDKSGLPSDRFFAERPEGSVSTLKIQRTQQEDSAVYLCASSLLLGLAAGELFFGEGSRLTVL.

This chain connects TRBV7-2 to TRBJ1-2; a possible D gene is TRBD1 (5 bases). In germline, CDR1 is SGHTA, CDR2 FQGNSA. The V and J ends lost 5 bases and 7 bases respectively, with 20 bases between them. The CDR3 sequence is 15 residues long. DNA for the CDR3: TGTGCCAGCAGCCCAGGGCGGGGGACCTACGGTGGCTACACCTTC. It specifies CASSPGRGTYGGYTF.

This clone has only one observation. V is TRBV7-2 and J is TRBJ2-3; 7 bases line up with TRBD2. V lost 11 bases and J lost 6; bases outside the gene matches: 14. The germline gives CDR1 SGHTA, CDR2 FQGNSA. This CDR3 is 14 amino acids long. The CDR3 bases are TGTGCCTCCGCTGGCGGGAGAGGGTGGGATACGCAGTATTTT. Amino acid sequence: CASAGGRGWDTQYF.

This rearrangement joins TRBV4-3 to TRBJ2-3, with D possibly TRBD2 on 6 matching bases. The V end was cut by 0 bases, the J end by 0 bases, with 10 bases between. This CDR3 is 16 amino acids long. Germline loops: CDR1 LGHNA, CDR2 YSLEER. This CDR3 reads CASSQDAGTSTDTQYF. The CDR3 nucleotides are TGCGCCAGCAGCCAAGATGCCGGGACTAGCACAGATACGCAGTATTTT.

CDR3 amino acids: CASSISRTDTQYF. For the CDR3, the DNA is TGTGCCAGTTCTATCTCACGGACAGATACGCAGTATTTT. V is TRBV19 and J is TRBJ2-3; no firm D call. The CDR3 sequence is 13 residues long. The V gene's germline CDR1 is LNHDA and CDR2 SQIVND (reference sequence). Trimming shortened V by 8 bases and J by 3 bases, and 12 bases separated the two germline ends.

Remarks on this clone: The same CDR3 can be traced to other DNA sequences in this sample. The chain has TRBV27 and TRBJ2-3; unclear D gene. V was shortened by 2 bases and J by 0 bases, with 6 bases between the two germline ends. Germline V gives CDR1 MNHEY, CDR2 SMNVEV (reference sequence). This CDR3 has 14 residues. The DNA of the CDR3 is TGTGCCAGCAGTTTAATCGGAAGCACAGATACGCAGTATTTT. Encoded protein: CASSLIGSTDTQYF.

V usage is TRBV5-1 and J usage is TRBJ1-2, with 9 bases matching TRBD1. CDR3 length: 17 residues. V gave up 4 bases and J gave up 6 bases; unmatched junction bases: 16. Germline CDR1 and CDR2: SGHRS and YFSETQ. The CDR3 nucleotides are TGCGCCAGCAGCCCAGGCCCCGGAGGACAGGGGATCGATGGCTACACCTTC. Translated, it gives CASSPGPGGQGIDGYTF.

This chain's CDR3 is CASSFPDNNEQFF. DNA for the CDR3: TGTGCCAGCAGCTTTCCCGATAACAATGAGCAGTTCTTC. The V and J genes are TRBV5-4 and TRBJ2-1; D is undetermined. This CDR3 contains 13 residues. V was pared by 2 bases and J by 5 bases, with 8 bases between. Germline CDR1 and CDR2: SGHNT and YYREEE (reference sequence).

The V call is TRBV9, the J call TRBJ1-1; 10 positions agree with TRBD1. V was clipped by 2 bases and J by 0 bases; unmatched bases: 4. This CDR3 spans 16 amino acids. Per germline, CDR1 SGDLS and CDR2 YYNGEE. DNA for the CDR3: TGTGCCAGCAGCGTCGCGACAGGGGGCTTGAACACTGAAGCTTTCTTT. It specifies CASSVATGGLNTEAFF.

This chain uses TRBV27 with TRBJ2-7, with 9 bases that match TRBD1. V shed 6 bases, J shed 0 bases, and the junction held 12 bases outside the gene matches. CDR3 length: 17 amino acids. Germline V CDR1 and CDR2: MNHEY, SMNVEV (reference sequence). The CDR3 is CASRHFTGTGSSYEQYF. In nucleotides, the CDR3 is TGTGCCAGCAGACACTTTACCGGGACAGGGAGCTCCTACGAGCAGTACTTC.

V and J are TRBV9 and TRBJ1-2, with 7 bases identical to TRBD1. The germline V gene has CDR1 SGDLS and CDR2 YYNGEE. Germline trimming cut 5 bases from V and 2 bases from J; bases unmatched to any gene: 9. The CDR3 spans 15 residues. The CDR3 DNA reads TGTGCCAGCAGTTCTACAGGGGTAGGGAACTATGGCTACACCTTC. Translating it yields CASSSTGVGNYGYTF.

Turning to this clone: This same CDR3 is encoded by further DNA sequences in the sample. The chain uses TRBV5-1 and TRBJ2-3; maybe TRBD1 (5 bases). Per the germline V gene, CDR1 is SGHRS and CDR2 is YFSETQ. The CDR3 contains 15 residues. Trimming cost V 0 bases and J 3 bases, with 11 bases left between them. CDR3 nucleotides: TGCGCCAGCAGCTTGGGCCAGGGCGCGACAGATACGCAGTATTTT. Translation: CASSLGQGATDTQYF.

This chain joins TRBV27 and TRBJ2-1; D remains ambiguous. The germline V and J ends were trimmed by 5 bases and 5 bases, with 10 bases remaining between them. Germline lookup yields CDR1 MNHEY and CDR2 SMNVEV (reference sequence). The length of the CDR3 is 13 residues. The CDR3 loop reads CASSGFQNNEQFF. Here the CDR3 DNA reads TGTGCCAGCAGTGGCTTTCAAAACAATGAGCAGTTCTTC.

The chain carries TRBV11-2 and TRBJ2-1; the match to TRBD2 covers 12 bases. J gave up 8 bases and V 4 bases, and 12 bases lay outside the gene matches. The CDR3 is 17 residues long. In germline, CDR1 is SGHAT, CDR2 FQNNGV. In DNA form, the CDR3 reads TGTGCCAGCAGCTCCCGTATAAGACTAGCGGGAGCTTATGAGCAGTTCTTC. Translating it yields CASSSRIRLAGAYEQFF.